The next 27 T cell receptor beta chains were all read from a single sample in a study of blood T cell repertoires in COVID-19. Only in-frame clones appear in the TCRdb table, and some are missing; sequencing was by immunoSEQ multiplex PCR. Counted here are around 220,000 clones, about four fifths occurring once; the ten biggest clones make up under 11%. Sequenced sample: peripheral blood. Receptor source: an elderly woman with acute or convalescent COVID-19.

The rearrangement uses TRBV11-2 and TRBJ2-5; 13 bases map to TRBD2. The V segment lost 3 bases and the J segment 1 base; nucleotides outside the gene matches: 2. CDR3 length equals 16 residues. Germline V gene data show CDR1 as SGHAT and CDR2 as FQNNGV. CDR3 sequence reads: CASSLGTSGTQETQYF. Here the CDR3 DNA reads TGTGCCAGCAGCTTGGGGACTAGCGGGACCCAAGAGACCCAGTACTTC.

CDR3 nucleotides: TGTGCCAGTAGTATACAGGATAGCAATCAGCCCCAGCATTTT. This gives the protein CASSIQDSNQPQHF. V gene TRBV19 combines with J gene TRBJ1-5, with D hard to call. This CDR3 has 14 amino acids. Trimming left V 2 bases short and J 0 bases short, with 5 bases between. Per germline, CDR1 LNHDA and CDR2 SQIVND (reference sequence).

V is TRBV7-2 and J is TRBJ2-3; no firm D call. Deletions cut 5 bases from V and 6 bases from J, with 12 bases between. The CDR3 runs 13 residues. Germline V gene data show CDR1 as SGHTA and CDR2 as FQGNSA. CDR3 coding DNA: TGTGCCAGCAGCCCGGGTAACCTGGATACGCAGTATTTT. Translation gives CASSPGNLDTQYF.

The chain combines TRBV25-1 with TRBJ2-1, with 7 bases that match TRBD1. The CDR3 contains 17 residues. Germline values: CDR1 MGHDK, CDR2 SYGVNS. J gave up 3 bases and V 4 bases, and 12 bases lay outside the gene matches. CDR3 in DNA: TGTGCCAGCAGTGGCATGACCGGGACAGCGTACTACAATGAGCAGTTCTTC. Translating gives CASSGMTGTAYYNEQFF.

A word on this clone: Other nucleotide sequences from this sample produce the same CDR3. The chain combines TRBV5-4 with TRBJ2-2; TRBD1 agrees at 8 bases. The length of the CDR3 is 15 residues. V lost 2 bases and J lost 3; bases outside the gene matches: 3. Germline CDR1 SGHNT, CDR2 YYREEE (reference sequence). CDR3 loop: CASSFQGADTGELFF. In DNA, the CDR3 is TGTGCCAGCAGCTTCCAGGGGGCGGACACCGGGGAGCTGTTTTTT.

This clone was seen only once. The chain carries TRBV19 and TRBJ1-2; the match to TRBD1 covers 7 bases. Germline V gives CDR1 LNHDA, CDR2 SQIVND (reference sequence). Trimming at V came to 0 bases and at J to 2 bases, leaving 9 bases not matched to a gene. The CDR3 spans 17 residues. This chain's CDR3 is CASSIDITGDLNYGYTF. The CDR3 coding sequence is TGTGCCAGTAGTATAGATATAACAGGGGACCTCAACTATGGCTACACCTTC.

The J gene is TRBJ2-5, the V gene TRBV16, with 9 positions matching TRBD1. The germline V gene encodes CDR1 KGHSY and CDR2 FQNENV. Trimming at V came to 0 bases and at J to 4 bases, leaving 3 bases not matched to a gene. This CDR3 is built from 15 residues. CDR3 loop: CASSQSGQGGETQYF. The CDR3 nucleotides read TGTGCCAGCAGCCAATCGGGACAGGGTGGAGAGACCCAGTACTTC.

This sequence joins TRBV6-5 and TRBJ1-1; D is uncertain. The germline V gene encodes CDR1 MNHEY and CDR2 SVGAGI. There are 15 residues in the CDR3. Deletions cut 4 bases from V and 4 bases from J, with 16 bases between. The CDR3, as DNA: TGTGCCAGCAGTTCCTGGGGAGGCGATGTCACTGAAGCTTTCTTT. The encoded protein is CASSSWGGDVTEAFF.

The chain uses TRBV5-1 and TRBJ2-7; TRBD2 matches 8 bases. Germline-derived CDR1 and CDR2 are SGHRS and YFSETQ. The CDR3 has 15 residues. Germline trimming cut 0 bases from V and 4 bases from J; bases unmatched to any gene: 6. CDR3 sequence reads: CASSLVRGGLYEQYF. The CDR3 DNA reads TGCGCCAGCAGCTTGGTCCGGGGGGGCCTGTACGAGCAGTACTTC.

The CDR3 DNA reads as TGTGCCAGCAGCTCACCGGGACAGGTCTATGGCTACACCTTC. This sequence encodes CASSSPGQVYGYTF. The gene calls are TRBV7-2 and TRBJ1-2, with 8 bases matching TRBD1. V was clipped by 4 bases and J by 4 bases; unmatched bases: 5. The CDR3 has 14 amino acids. CDR1 and CDR2 (germline): SGHTA, FQGNSA.

This clone was observed a single time. The genes are TRBV24-1 and TRBJ2-1; no clear D. The germline V gene encodes CDR1 KGHDR and CDR2 SFDVKD. Trimming cost V 2 bases and J 0 bases, with 7 bases left between them. The CDR3 covers 15 residues. CDR3 protein: CATSDSGGSYNEQFF. CDR3 in DNA: TGTGCCACCAGTGATTCCGGCGGCTCCTACAATGAGCAGTTCTTC.

V and J are TRBV2 and TRBJ1-3; maybe TRBD1 (6 bases). V was cut by 4 bases and J by 7 bases, with 14 bases left in between. Germline CDR1 reads SNHLY; CDR2 reads FYNNEI. The CDR3 runs 14 residues. CDR3 protein: CASSAQSTGNTIYF. The CDR3 DNA sequence: TGTGCCAGCAGTGCCCAATCGACAGGTAACACCATATATTTT. Combining the CDR3 with reference TRBV2 and TRBJ1-3 gives the whole variable domain EPEVTQTPSHQVTQMGQEVILRCVPISNHLYFYWYRQILGQKVEFLVSFYNNEISEKSEIFDDQFSVERPDGSNFTLKIRSTKLEDSAMYFCASSAQSTGNTIYFGEGSWLTVV.

The V and J genes are TRBV29-1 and TRBJ2-1; weak D call: TRBD2 (7 bases). Germline-derived CDR1 and CDR2 are SQVTM and ANQGSEA. The CDR3 covers 13 residues. V was cut by 7 bases and J by 7 bases, with 17 bases left in between. In DNA, the CDR3 is TGCAGCGCGTGGGGGGGGGCGTATAATGAGCAGTTCTTC. Translated, it gives CSAWGGAYNEQFF.

A note on this clone: Relative to the germline gene, one junction end is altered; a read error may explain this. The chain employs TRBV5-5 and TRBJ1-2, with TRBD1 matching over 7 bases. Germline lookup yields CDR1 SGHKS and CDR2 YYEKEE (reference sequence). The CDR3 length is 13 residues. The CDR3 DNA reads TGTGCCAGCAGCTTGGAGGTGGGGACAGTACACTCCTTC. This encodes CASSLEVGTVHSF.

The chain has TRBV3-1 (or the pseudogene TRBV3-2) and TRBJ2-7; 12 nucleotides line up with TRBD2. This CDR3 contains 15 residues. V dropped 1 base and J dropped 6; count of bases not matched to a gene: 4. Germline loops: CDR1 LGHDT, CDR2 YNNKEL (reference sequence). The CDR3 nucleotides are TGTGCCAGCAGCCAAGGGCTAGCGGGGGGGTCCGAGCAGTACTTC. Its translation: CASSQGLAGGSEQYF.

The rearrangement uses TRBV7-8 and TRBJ2-1, with 7 bases fitting TRBD2. This CDR3 spans 17 amino acids. From germline, CDR1 is SGHVS and CDR2 FQNEAQ. J was trimmed by 2 bases and V by 1 base; bases with no gene match: 8. As DNA, the CDR3 is TGTGCCAGCAGCTTAGTACGGGCGGGAGCCCCCTACAATGAGCAGTTCTTC. It codes for CASSLVRAGAPYNEQFF.

This rearrangement joins TRBV7-3 to TRBJ2-6; D is uncertain. CDR3 length: 17 residues. The V and J ends lost 4 bases and 0 bases respectively, with 13 bases between them. The germline V gene has CDR1 SGHTA and CDR2 FQGTGA. CDR3 protein: CASSSSQFDSGANVLTF. The CDR3 DNA sequence: TGTGCCAGCAGCTCCTCCCAGTTCGACTCTGGGGCCAACGTCCTGACTTTC. Drawing the rest from reference TRBV7-3 and TRBJ2-6, the complete variable domain is GAGVSQTPSNKVTEKGKYVELRCDPISGHTALYWYRQSLGQGPEFLIYFQGTGAADDSGLPNDRFFAVRPEGSVSTLKIQRTERGDSAVYLCASSSSQFDSGANVLTFGAGSRLTVL.

This chain uses TRBV30 with TRBJ1-2; 7 bases are a match to TRBD1. The CDR3 contains 13 residues. Losses at the gene ends were 0 bases for V and 8 bases for J; bases not matched to a gene: 6. CDR1 and CDR2 from the germline V gene are GTSNPN and SVGIG (reference sequence). CDR3 sequence: CAWSVDRAGGYTF. CDR3 DNA sequence: TGTGCCTGGAGTGTAGACAGGGCCGGGGGCTACACCTTC.

The J gene is TRBJ2-1, the V gene TRBV29-1; 8 bases fit TRBD2. Germline CDR1 is SQVTM and CDR2 is ANQGSEA. J lost 9 bases, V lost 1 base, and 5 bases had no gene match. The CDR3 has 13 residues. CDR3 bases: TGCAGCGTTGAAGGGGGACTAGTCGGTGAGCAGTTCTTC. Protein product: CSVEGGLVGEQFF.

V and J are TRBV7-2 and TRBJ2-1, with 8 bases aligning to TRBD2. Per the germline V gene, CDR1 is SGHTA and CDR2 is FQGNSA. J gave up 10 bases and V 5 bases, and 7 bases lay outside the gene matches. The CDR3 extends over 13 amino acids. The CDR3 loop is CASSERPGGEQFF. CDR3 in DNA: TGTGCCAGCAGCGAACGCCCGGGGGGGGAGCAGTTCTTC. The entire variable domain, with the rest obtained from reference TRBV7-2 and TRBJ2-1, is as follows: GAGVSQSPSNKVTEKGKDVELRCDPISGHTALYWYRQSLGQGLEFLIYFQGNSAPDKSGLPSDRFSAERTGGSVSTLTIQRTQQEDSAVYLCASSERPGGEQFFGPGTRLTVL.

The chain couples TRBV11-3 to TRBJ2-5; 9 nucleotides match TRBD2. Trimming cost V 4 bases and J 4 bases; bases outside gene matches: 10. The CDR3 sequence is 16 residues long. Germline V lookup: CDR1 SGHNT, CDR2 YENEEA. The CDR3, as DNA: TGTGCCAGCAGCTCCGGAGCGGGAGGAGGTGGAGAGACCCAGTACTTC. Translating gives CASSSGAGGGGETQYF.

V usage is TRBV5-8 and J usage is TRBJ1-1; possible D gene TRBD1, 6 bases. V lost 0 bases to trimming and J lost 10 bases, with 22 bases between them. The CDR3 consists of 16 residues. Per germline, CDR1 SGHTS and CDR2 YDEGEE. The CDR3 loop reads CASSLVNSGERRGAFF. In DNA form, the CDR3 reads TGTGCCAGCAGCTTGGTTAATTCAGGGGAACGCAGGGGAGCTTTCTTT. The full variable domain, in which reference TRBV5-8 and TRBJ1-1 provide the parts outside the CDR3, is EAGVTQSPTHLIKTRGQQATLRCSPISGHTSVYWYQQALGLGLQFLLWYDEGEERNRGNFPPRFSGRQFPNYSSELNVNALELEDSALYLCASSLVNSGERRGAFFGQGTRLTVV.

The rearrangement links TRBV5-1 to TRBJ1-2; 11 nucleotides agree with TRBD1. Germline V gene data show CDR1 as SGHRS and CDR2 as YFSETQ. V was clipped by 2 bases and J by 6 bases; unmatched bases: 6. The CDR3 contains 15 residues. The CDR3 region is CASSLNGQGADGYTF. In nucleotides, the CDR3 is TGCGCCAGCAGCTTAAACGGACAGGGGGCAGATGGCTACACCTTC. Together with reference TRBV5-1 and TRBJ1-2, the CDR3 gives the full variable domain: KAGVTQTPRYLIKTRGQQVTLSCSPISGHRSVSWYQQTPGQGLQFLFEYFSETQRNKGNFPGRFSGRQFSNSRSEMNVSTLELGDSALYLCASSLNGQGADGYTFGSGTRLTVV.

The gene calls are TRBV6-2 or TRBV6-3 and TRBJ2-2, with a possible D match to TRBD2 (6 bases). CDR3 length: 14 residues. Germline V CDR1 and CDR2: MNHEY, SVGEGT. With 4 bases removed from V and 3 bases from J, the gap between germline ends came to 9 bases. CDR3: CASSFSGDTGELFF. The CDR3, as DNA: TGTGCCAGCAGTTTTTCGGGGGACACCGGGGAGCTGTTTTTT.

The chain recombines TRBV4-1 with TRBJ2-7, with D perhaps TRBD1 (5 bases). The V end was cut by 4 bases, the J end by 0 bases, with 10 bases between. Germline CDR1 and CDR2: MGHRA and YSYEKL. The CDR3 has 14 residues. The CDR3 bases are TGCGCCAGCAGCCGAGAACAGGACTCCTACGAGCAGTACTTC. It is translated as CASSREQDSYEQYF.

The chain couples TRBV11-3 to TRBJ2-1; 7 bases line up with TRBD1. Germline CDR1 reads SGHNT; CDR2 reads YENEEA. CDR3 length equals 12 residues. V shed 5 bases and J 7 bases; nucleotides not matched to a gene: 2. CDR3 DNA sequence: TGTGCCAGCAGCCACAGGGGTAATGAGCAGTTCTTC. This encodes CASSHRGNEQFF.

This clone has at least ten counts. This chain joins TRBV4-3 and TRBJ2-3; D remains unclear. This CDR3 spans 14 amino acids. Germline values: CDR1 LGHNA, CDR2 YSLEER. Trimming shortened V by 0 bases and J by 6 bases, and 10 bases separated the two germline ends. CDR3 DNA sequence: TGCGCCAGCAGCCAAGATAGGCGGCCGGATACGCAGTATTTT. Amino acids: CASSQDRRPDTQYF.